This entry lists 20 T cell receptor beta chains sequenced from one sample in a study of shared clonotypes between healthy human individuals. Here immunoSEQ multiplex PCR was the method, and the copy in TCRdb shows in-frame clones only, minus some. The sample has 650,000 to 700,000 clones, around 91% seen once. The sample taken for sequencing was memory CD8+ T cells from PBMCs. Specified subset: CD45RO+ cells pooled with CCR7-negative TemRA cells. Receptors were obtained from a man between 18 and 29 years old in good health. Some clones in this sample may be carry-over from other donors' samples.

V usage is TRBV10-2 and J usage is TRBJ2-2, with 7 bases identical to TRBD1. The CDR3 totals 13 residues. The ends lost 6 bases at V and 4 bases at J; junction bases unmatched: 2. Germline V gives CDR1 WSHSY, CDR2 SAAADI. DNA of the CDR3: TGCGCCAGCAGCAACAGGGGCACCGGGGAGCTGTTTTTT. Its protein product is CASSNRGTGELFF.

The chain is built from TRBV15 and TRBJ2-3, with D possibly matching TRBD2 (6 bases). In germline, CDR1 is LNHNV, CDR2 YYDKDF (reference sequence). Trimming took 2 bases from V and 2 from J, leaving 11 bases between them. The CDR3 contains 15 residues. CDR3: CATSRSGHYTDTQYF. Here the CDR3 DNA reads TGTGCCACCAGCAGAAGCGGGCACTACACAGATACGCAGTATTTT.

This clone came up a few times. This rearrangement joins TRBV28 to TRBJ2-7; D tentatively reads TRBD1 or TRBD2 (6 bases each). Trimming removed 6 bases from V and 7 bases from J, with 16 bases in between. This CDR3 contains 13 residues. CDR1 MDHEN and CDR2 SYDVKM come from the germline V gene. CDR3 in amino acids: CASRNTGTEEQYF. CDR3 coding DNA: TGTGCCAGCAGGAACACAGGGACTGAAGAGCAGTACTTC.

The chain uses TRBV4-1 and TRBJ1-1; no firm D call. Germline V gene data show CDR1 as MGHRA and CDR2 as YSYEKL. The CDR3 runs to 14 residues. V was clipped by 8 bases and J by 1 base, with 14 bases between them. CDR3 sequence (DNA): TGCGCCAGCCGGATAGGGCCAGCGAACACTGAAGCTTTCTTT. Amino acid sequence: CASRIGPANTEAFF.

The chain carries TRBV11-3 and TRBJ2-7; TRBD1 matches at 8 bases. This CDR3 contains 15 residues. Germline CDR1 is SGHNT and CDR2 is YENEEA. The J segment lost 6 bases and the V segment lost 5 bases, leaving 12 bases of the junction unmatched. CDR3 in amino acids: CASSDRTGRSAEQYF. The CDR3 DNA reads TGTGCCAGCAGCGACAGGACAGGGCGGAGTGCCGAGCAGTACTTC.

The V and J genes are TRBV10-1 and TRBJ2-1; TRBD2 agrees at 10 bases. The CDR3 is 16 amino acids. The germline CDR1 and CDR2 sequences are WNHNN and SYGVQD (reference sequence). Trimming cost V 0 bases and J 10 bases; bases outside gene matches: 9. CDR3 in amino acids: CASSESALAGESEQFF. In DNA form, the CDR3 reads TGCGCCAGCAGTGAGTCGGCGCTAGCGGGAGAATCGGAGCAGTTCTTC.

As concerns this clone: At the DNA level, this CDR3 is encoded by other sequences in the same sample as well. The chain combines TRBV9 with TRBJ2-2; D ambiguous. CDR1 SGDLS and CDR2 YYNGEE come from the germline V gene. The CDR3 totals 12 residues. V dropped 4 bases and J dropped 2 bases, with 3 bases sitting between them. The DNA of the CDR3 is TGTGCCAGCAGCACAAACACCGGGGAGCTGTTTTTT. This sequence encodes CASSTNTGELFF.

V and J are TRBV29-1 and TRBJ2-7, with D possibly being TRBD1 or TRBD2 (5 bases each). The germline V gene encodes CDR1 SQVTM and CDR2 ANQGSEA. V lost 7 bases, J lost 6 bases, and 19 bases lay in between. The CDR3 length is 13 residues. This chain's CDR3 is CSALEGRASEQYF. The CDR3, as DNA: TGCAGCGCACTCGAGGGCAGGGCCTCCGAGCAGTACTTC.

The rearrangement links TRBV19 to TRBJ1-5, with D uncertain. V was shortened by 5 bases and J by 6 bases, with 14 bases between the two germline ends. The CDR3 contains 14 residues. CDR1 is LNHDA, CDR2 SQIVND, per germline (reference sequence). The CDR3 coding sequence is TGTGCCAGTAGTCTCAACGACATCGGTCAGCCCCAGCATTTT. Translating gives CASSLNDIGQPQHF.

This sequence joins TRBV7-3 and TRBJ1-1; D remains ambiguous. The CDR3 sequence is 13 residues long. Trimming stripped 4 bases from V and 1 base from J, with 7 bases between. Germline V gene data show CDR1 as SGHTA and CDR2 as FQGTGA. CDR3 loop: CASSSWGNTEAFF. The DNA for the CDR3 is TGTGCCAGCAGCTCTTGGGGGAACACTGAAGCTTTCTTT.

The chain has TRBV12-5 and TRBJ2-1; D may be TRBD2 (6 bases). CDR1 is LGHNT and CDR2 is FRNRAP in the germline V gene. The CDR3 consists of 16 residues. Trimming pared 0 bases from V and 6 bases from J, leaving 15 bases between. Here the CDR3 DNA reads TGTGCTAGTGGTTTGGTCAACTTGGGGACTCTCAATGAGCAGTTCTTC. Translation gives CASGLVNLGTLNEQFF.

This chain connects TRBV4-2 to TRBJ2-1; 7 bases map to TRBD2. Trimming took 0 bases from V and 4 from J; bases not matched to a gene: 9. CDR3 length: 17 amino acids. In germline, CDR1 is LGHNA, CDR2 YNFKEQ. The CDR3 bases are TGTGCCAGCAGCCAAGATCCTAGCGGAAACTTTTACAATGAGCAGTTCTTC. Translating gives CASSQDPSGNFYNEQFF.

This clone has a single count. The chain links TRBV7-9 to TRBJ2-5; D unclear. Germline V gene sequence: CDR1 SEHNR, CDR2 FQNEAQ (reference sequence). The V and J ends lost 4 bases and 2 bases respectively, with 17 bases between them. There are 16 residues in the CDR3. In DNA, the CDR3 is TGTGCCAGCAGCTCCCCCGATACGTATATGCAAGAGACCCAGTACTTC. Translated, it gives CASSSPDTYMQETQYF.

This clone was seen once. The rearrangement links TRBV6-1 to TRBJ2-7; TRBD1 is a possible D gene (6 bases). Germline V lookup: CDR1 MNHNS, CDR2 SASEGT. The CDR3 spans 13 residues. Trimming left V 7 bases short and J 0 bases short, with 10 bases between. The DNA of the CDR3 is TGTGCCAGCAATCACAGGGTCTCCTACGAGCAGTACTTC. It translates to CASNHRVSYEQYF.

This clone was counted a few times. The chain combines TRBV5-5 with TRBJ2-1; perhaps TRBD2 as D (6 bases). Trimming took off 1 base at V and 8 bases at J, with 10 bases between the two ends. From germline, CDR1 is SGHKS and CDR2 YYEKEE (reference sequence). The CDR3 runs to 13 residues. The CDR3 nucleotides are TGTGCCAGCAGCTTGCCATTAGCGGATGAGCAGTTCTTC. Translation gives CASSLPLADEQFF.

The rearrangement uses TRBV5-4 and TRBJ2-3; 8 bases are a match to TRBD2. The trim removed 1 base at V and 2 bases at J, leaving 9 bases unmatched. CDR1 SGHNT and CDR2 YYREEE come from the germline V gene (reference sequence). This CDR3 has 17 amino acids. The CDR3: CASSLFGGGPITDTQYF. The CDR3 bases are TGTGCCAGCAGCTTGTTCGGGGGGGGGCCAATCACAGATACGCAGTATTTT.

This sequence joins TRBV4-1 and TRBJ2-7, with D possibly TRBD1 on 5 matching bases. Trimming shortened V by 1 base and J by 0 bases, and 10 bases separated the two germline ends. The CDR3 totals 15 residues. CDR1 is MGHRA and CDR2 is YSYEKL in the germline V gene. In DNA form, the CDR3 reads TGCGCCAGCAGCCAAGGACAGCCGAGCTCCTACGAGCAGTACTTC. Translation gives CASSQGQPSSYEQYF.

This clone was picked up a small number of times. The gene calls are TRBV4-1 and TRBJ2-1; the D is unclear. Trimming stripped 8 bases from V and 1 base from J, with 12 bases between. In germline, CDR1 is MGHRA, CDR2 YSYEKL. The CDR3 has 14 residues. CDR3 sequence (DNA): TGCGCCAGCGAGGCGAGTATGTCCTACAATGAGCAGTTCTTC. As protein: CASEASMSYNEQFF.

This chain connects TRBV19 to TRBJ2-1; D might be TRBD2 (5 bases). Trimming shortened V by 5 bases and J by 7 bases, and 15 bases separated the two germline ends. Germline loops: CDR1 LNHDA, CDR2 SQIVND (reference sequence). This CDR3 comprises 14 residues. The DNA of the CDR3 is TGTGCCAGTAGTGTAACTAGTAGGGTGAATGAGCAGTTCTTC. Protein product: CASSVTSRVNEQFF.

With respect to this clone: This sample also contains other DNA sequences that code for the same CDR3. The V call is TRBV9, the J call TRBJ2-2; possibly TRBD1 or TRBD2 for D (6 bases each). This CDR3 has 14 amino acids. From germline, CDR1 is SGDLS and CDR2 YYNGEE. Trimming took off 0 bases at V and 6 bases at J, with 9 bases between the two ends. The CDR3 DNA follows: TGTGCCAGCAGCGTAGTGGGGGGCGCCGGGGAGCTGTTTTTT. Amino acids: CASSVVGGAGELFF.